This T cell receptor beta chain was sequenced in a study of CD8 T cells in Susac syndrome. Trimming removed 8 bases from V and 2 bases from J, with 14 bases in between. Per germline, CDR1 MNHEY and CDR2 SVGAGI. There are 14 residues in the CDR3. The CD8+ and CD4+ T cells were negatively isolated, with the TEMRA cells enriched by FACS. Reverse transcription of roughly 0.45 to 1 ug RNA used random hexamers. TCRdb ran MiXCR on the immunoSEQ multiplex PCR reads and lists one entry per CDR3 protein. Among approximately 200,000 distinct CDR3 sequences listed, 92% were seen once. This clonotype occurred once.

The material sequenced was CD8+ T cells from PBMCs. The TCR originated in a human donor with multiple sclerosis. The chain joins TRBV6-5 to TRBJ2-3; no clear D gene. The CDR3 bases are TGTGCCAGCGTAGCAGGTCGAGACACAGATACGCAGTATTTT. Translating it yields CASVAGRDTDTQYF.